The next 9 T cell receptor beta chains were all read from a single sample in a study of cytomegalovirus exposure and HLA in healthy donors. PCR primers comprised 60 Vbeta and 13 Jbeta primers. Here immunoSEQ multiplex PCR was the method, and the copy in TCRdb shows in-frame clones only, minus some. The profile covers approximately 150,000 clones, with about 79% appearing a single time and approximately 2.3% taken by the ten largest. The source material was PBMCs. These receptors originate from a male donor in good health and CMV-seronegative.

The chain carries TRBV7-3 and TRBJ2-1; 13 bases line up with TRBD2. V lost 5 bases and J lost 0; bases outside the gene matches: 4. The CDR3 totals 17 residues. The V gene's germline CDR1 is SGHTA and CDR2 FQGTGA. The CDR3 DNA is TGTGCCAGCAGCCCCCGGACTAGCGGGAGCTCCTACAATGAGCAGTTCTTC. Amino acid sequence: CASSPRTSGSSYNEQFF. Looking up the rest from reference TRBV7-3 and TRBJ2-1 gives the full variable domain: GAGVSQTPSNKVTEKGKYVELRCDPISGHTALYWYRQSLGQGPEFLIYFQGTGAADDSGLPNDRFFAVRPEGSVSTLKIQRTERGDSAVYLCASSPRTSGSSYNEQFFGPGTRLTVL.

V usage is TRBV4-1 and J usage is TRBJ2-1, with D possibly matching TRBD1 (5 bases). There are 17 residues in the CDR3. The V end was cut by 1 base, the J end by 0 bases, with 13 bases between. CDR1 is MGHRA, CDR2 YSYEKL, per germline. This CDR3 is CASSQGGYSSSYNEQFF. CDR3 nucleotides: TGCGCCAGCAGCCAAGGGGGCTACTCGAGCTCCTACAATGAGCAGTTCTTC.

The rearrangement uses TRBV2 and TRBJ2-7; tentative D call: TRBD1 (5 bases). The CDR3 is made up of 15 amino acids. V shed 3 bases and J shed 1 base, with 13 bases lying between them. Germline V CDR1 and CDR2: SNHLY, FYNNEI. CDR3 region: CASSETVLPSYEQYF. CDR3 DNA sequence: TGTGCCAGCAGTGAGACAGTCCTTCCTTCCTACGAGCAGTACTTC.

This chain connects TRBV30 to TRBJ2-3; 8 nucleotides agree with TRBD1. CDR1 GTSNPN and CDR2 SVGIG come from the germline V gene (reference sequence). The CDR3 consists of 17 residues. V was clipped by 2 bases and J by 3 bases; unmatched bases: 13. The CDR3 region is CAWSIGTGGGGTDTQYF. CDR3 DNA: TGTGCCTGGAGTATTGGAACAGGGGGAGGTGGGACAGATACGCAGTATTTT.

V is TRBV6-1 and J is TRBJ1-5; 8 bases are a match to TRBD1. The CDR3 is 17 amino acids. The trim removed 4 bases at V and 0 bases at J, leaving 8 bases unmatched. Germline CDR1 and CDR2: MNHNS and SASEGT. The CDR3 sequence is CASSATGTGFSNQPQHF. DNA for the CDR3: TGTGCCAGCAGTGCAACCGGGACAGGTTTTAGCAATCAGCCCCAGCATTTT.

The CDR3 protein is CASSYLAGDTYEQYF. CDR3 in DNA: TGTGCCAGCAGTTACTTAGCGGGAGATACCTACGAGCAGTACTTC. J is TRBJ2-7 and V is TRBV6-5; TRBD2 agrees at 9 bases. With 1 base clipped from V and 2 bases from J, the junction kept 3 bases outside the gene matches. CDR1 and CDR2 (germline): MNHEY, SVGAGI. The CDR3 loop spans 15 amino acids.

V gene TRBV5-4 combines with J gene TRBJ2-5; a weak D match, TRBD1 (5 bases). The CDR3 consists of 14 residues. The germline V and J ends were trimmed by 4 bases and 5 bases, with 15 bases remaining between them. Germline CDR1 and CDR2: SGHNT and YYREEE (reference sequence). CDR3 nucleotides: TGTGCCAGCAGCCAGGTCCCAGGGTCGGAGACCCAGTACTTC. Translating gives CASSQVPGSETQYF.

The V gene is TRBV29-1, the J gene TRBJ2-2, with 7 bases matching TRBD1. The ends lost 7 bases at V and 6 bases at J; junction bases unmatched: 5. This CDR3 region has 12 residues. Germline values: CDR1 SQVTM, CDR2 ANQGSEA. In DNA form, the CDR3 reads TGCAGCGCGCGCAGGGGGTCCGGGGAGCTGTTTTTT. Amino acids: CSARRGSGELFF.

This clone occurred once. The V call is TRBV30, the J call TRBJ1-3; maybe TRBD1 (5 bases). V lost 5 bases and J lost 4, with 12 bases in between. CDR1 GTSNPN and CDR2 SVGIG come from the germline V gene (reference sequence). The CDR3 is 13 residues long. The CDR3 DNA reads as TGTGCCTGGTCTCGGGGGGTGGGAAACACCATATATTTT. Its translation is CAWSRGVGNTIYF.